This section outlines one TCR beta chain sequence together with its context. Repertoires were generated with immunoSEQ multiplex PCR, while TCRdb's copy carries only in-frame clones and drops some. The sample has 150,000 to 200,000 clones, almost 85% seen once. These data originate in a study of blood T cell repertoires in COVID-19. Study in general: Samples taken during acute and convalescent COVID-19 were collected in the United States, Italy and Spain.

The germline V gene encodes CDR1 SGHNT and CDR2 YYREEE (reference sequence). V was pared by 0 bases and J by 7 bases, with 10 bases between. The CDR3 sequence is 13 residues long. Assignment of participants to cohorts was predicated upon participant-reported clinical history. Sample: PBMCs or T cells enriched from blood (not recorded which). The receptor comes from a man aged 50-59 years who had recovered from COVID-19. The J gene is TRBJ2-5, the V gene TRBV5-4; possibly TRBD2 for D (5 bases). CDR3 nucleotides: TGTGCCAGCAGCTTGGAGCGGACGGGGACCCAGTACTTC. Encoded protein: CASSLERTGTQYF.